This T cell receptor beta chain was profiled in a study of T cell repertoires in cytomegalovirus infection. Background on the study: A matching HLA type, together with CMV infection, was signaled by public TCR beta signatures. Findings of the study overall: The cumulative frequency of public TCR beta families identified carriers of CMV plus the relevant HLA.

The CDR3 runs 17 residues. Germline values: CDR1 DFQATT, CDR2 SNEGSKA (reference sequence). Trimming took off 0 bases at V and 1 base at J, with 18 bases between the two ends. MiXCR, applied by TCRdb to the reads, yields one record per CDR3 protein. The sample carries approximately 630,000 distinct CDR3 sequences, 24% recorded once. Remarks on this clonotype: Antigen specificity is unknown.

Source material: CD8+ T cells from PBMCs. The clonotype was recovered from a human donor in good health (CMV status not recorded). Some clones in this sample may be carry-over from other donors' samples. The genes are TRBV20-1 and TRBJ1-2, with D possibly matching TRBD1 (5 bases). Written as DNA, the CDR3 is TGCAGTGCTAGAGATCGGTGGCAGGGACCATATAACTATGGCTACACCTTC. Translation gives CSARDRWQGPYNYGYTF.